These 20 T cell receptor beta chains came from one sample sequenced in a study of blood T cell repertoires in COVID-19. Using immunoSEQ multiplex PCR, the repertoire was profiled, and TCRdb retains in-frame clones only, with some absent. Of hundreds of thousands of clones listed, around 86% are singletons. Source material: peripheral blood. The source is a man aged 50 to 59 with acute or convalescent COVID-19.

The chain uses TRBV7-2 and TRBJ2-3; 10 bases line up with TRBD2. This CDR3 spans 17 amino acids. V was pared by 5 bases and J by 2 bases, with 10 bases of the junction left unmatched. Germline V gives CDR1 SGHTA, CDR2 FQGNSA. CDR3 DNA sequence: TGTGCCAGCAGCCCCTCAGTACTAGCGGGGTACACAGATACGCAGTATTTT. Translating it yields CASSPSVLAGYTDTQYF.

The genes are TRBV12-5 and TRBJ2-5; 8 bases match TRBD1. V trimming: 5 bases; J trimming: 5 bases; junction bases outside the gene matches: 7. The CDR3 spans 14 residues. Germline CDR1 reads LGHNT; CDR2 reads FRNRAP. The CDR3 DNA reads TGTGCTAGTGGTCATGGACAGGGTTTCGAGACCCAGTACTTC. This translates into CASGHGQGFETQYF.

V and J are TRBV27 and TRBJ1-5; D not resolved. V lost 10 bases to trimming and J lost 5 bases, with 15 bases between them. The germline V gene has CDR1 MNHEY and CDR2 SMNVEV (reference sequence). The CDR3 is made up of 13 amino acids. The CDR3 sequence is CATSRASDQPQHF. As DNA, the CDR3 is TGTGCCACCTCCCGAGCGTCAGATCAGCCCCAGCATTTT.

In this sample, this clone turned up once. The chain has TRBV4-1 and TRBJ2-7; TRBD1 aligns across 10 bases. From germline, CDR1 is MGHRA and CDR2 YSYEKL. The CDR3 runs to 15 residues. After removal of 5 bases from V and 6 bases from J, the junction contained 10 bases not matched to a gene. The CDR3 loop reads CASSSHRDRGREQYF. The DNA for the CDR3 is TGCGCCAGCAGCTCCCACCGGGACAGGGGTCGCGAGCAGTACTTC.

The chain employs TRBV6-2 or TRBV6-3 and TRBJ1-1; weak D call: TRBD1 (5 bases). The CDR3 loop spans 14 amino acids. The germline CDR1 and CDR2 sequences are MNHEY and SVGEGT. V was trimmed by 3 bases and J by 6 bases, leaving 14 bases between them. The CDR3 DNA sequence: TGTGCCAGCAGTTATACAGGTTCTGCCGCTGAAGCTTTCTTT. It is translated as CASSYTGSAAEAFF.

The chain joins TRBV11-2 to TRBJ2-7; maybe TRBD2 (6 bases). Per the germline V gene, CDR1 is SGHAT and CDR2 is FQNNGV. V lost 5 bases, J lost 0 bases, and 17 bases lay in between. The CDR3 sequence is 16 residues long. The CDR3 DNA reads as TGTGCCAGCAGCCGCGGTCCGGGGGTCCTCTCCTACGAGCAGTACTTC. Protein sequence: CASSRGPGVLSYEQYF.

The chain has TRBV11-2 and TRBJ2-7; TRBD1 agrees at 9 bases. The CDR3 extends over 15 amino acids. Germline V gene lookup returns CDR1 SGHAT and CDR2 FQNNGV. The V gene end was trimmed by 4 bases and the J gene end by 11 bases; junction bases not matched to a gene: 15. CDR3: CASSSAPGQGVIEYF. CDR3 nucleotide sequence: TGTGCCAGCAGCTCTGCCCCGGGACAGGGAGTCATCGAGTACTTC.

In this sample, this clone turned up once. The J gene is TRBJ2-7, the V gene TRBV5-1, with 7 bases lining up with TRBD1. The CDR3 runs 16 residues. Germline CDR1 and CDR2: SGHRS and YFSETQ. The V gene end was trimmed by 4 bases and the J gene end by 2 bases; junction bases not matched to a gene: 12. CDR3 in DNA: TGCGCCAGCAGCCTTTCGCCGGGACAGTCGGCCTACGAGCAGTACTTC. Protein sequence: CASSLSPGQSAYEQYF.

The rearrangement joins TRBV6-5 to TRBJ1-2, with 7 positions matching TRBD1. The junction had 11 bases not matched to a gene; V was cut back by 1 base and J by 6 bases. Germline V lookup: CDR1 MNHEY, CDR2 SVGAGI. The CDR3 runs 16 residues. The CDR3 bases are TGTGCCAGCAGTTACTGGAGGACAGGCTCGTCGGATGGCTACACCTTC. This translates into CASSYWRTGSSDGYTF.

This chain's CDR3 is CASSFGDRGTEAFF. The CDR3 nucleotides read TGTGCCAGCAGCTTCGGGGACAGGGGTACTGAAGCTTTCTTT. The gene calls are TRBV7-9 and TRBJ1-1; 10 bases map to TRBD1. Per the germline V gene, CDR1 is SEHNR and CDR2 is FQNEAQ (reference sequence). Trimming removed 3 bases from V and 5 bases from J; junction bases left unmatched: 3. CDR3 size: 14 residues.

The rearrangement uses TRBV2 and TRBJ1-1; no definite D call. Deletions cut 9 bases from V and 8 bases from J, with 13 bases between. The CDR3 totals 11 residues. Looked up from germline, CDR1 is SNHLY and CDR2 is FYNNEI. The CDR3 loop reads CASYLYPEAFF. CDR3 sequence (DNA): TGTGCCAGTTACTTGTACCCGGAAGCTTTCTTT. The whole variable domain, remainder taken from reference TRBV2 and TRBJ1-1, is EPEVTQTPSHQVTQMGQEVILRCVPISNHLYFYWYRQILGQKVEFLVSFYNNEISEKSEIFDDQFSVERPDGSNFTLKIRSTKLEDSAMYFCASYLYPEAFFGQGTRLTVV.

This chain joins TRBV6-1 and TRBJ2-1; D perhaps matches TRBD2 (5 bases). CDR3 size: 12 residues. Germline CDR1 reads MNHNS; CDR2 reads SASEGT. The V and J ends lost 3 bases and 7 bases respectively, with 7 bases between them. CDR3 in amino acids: CASSEGANEQFF. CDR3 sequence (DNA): TGTGCCAGCAGTGAGGGAGCGAATGAGCAGTTCTTC.

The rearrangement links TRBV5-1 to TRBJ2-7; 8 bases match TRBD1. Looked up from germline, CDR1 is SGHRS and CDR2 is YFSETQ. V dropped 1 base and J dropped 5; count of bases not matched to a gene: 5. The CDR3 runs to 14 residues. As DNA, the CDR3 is TGCGCCAGCAGCTTGCGCAGGGGGCTCGACGAGCAGTACTTC. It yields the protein CASSLRRGLDEQYF.

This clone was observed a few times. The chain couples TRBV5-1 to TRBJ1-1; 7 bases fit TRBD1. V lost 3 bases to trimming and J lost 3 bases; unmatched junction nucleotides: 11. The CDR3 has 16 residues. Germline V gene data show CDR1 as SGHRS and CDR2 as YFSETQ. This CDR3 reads CASSYSPGQLDTEAFF. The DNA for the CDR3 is TGCGCCAGCAGCTATTCTCCGGGACAGCTTGACACTGAAGCTTTCTTT.

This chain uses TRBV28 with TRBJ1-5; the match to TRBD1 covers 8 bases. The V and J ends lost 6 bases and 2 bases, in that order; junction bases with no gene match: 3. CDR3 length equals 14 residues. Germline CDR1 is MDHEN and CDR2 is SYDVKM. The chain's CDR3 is CASSRTGRNQPQHF. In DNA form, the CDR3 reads TGTGCCAGCAGCCGGACAGGGCGCAATCAGCCCCAGCATTTT.

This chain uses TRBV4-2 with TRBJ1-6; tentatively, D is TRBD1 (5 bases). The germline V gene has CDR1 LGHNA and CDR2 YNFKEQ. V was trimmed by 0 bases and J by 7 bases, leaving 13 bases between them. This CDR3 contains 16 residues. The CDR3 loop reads CASSQDWTPGNSPLHF. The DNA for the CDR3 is TGTGCCAGCAGCCAAGATTGGACACCTGGGAATTCACCCCTCCACTTT.

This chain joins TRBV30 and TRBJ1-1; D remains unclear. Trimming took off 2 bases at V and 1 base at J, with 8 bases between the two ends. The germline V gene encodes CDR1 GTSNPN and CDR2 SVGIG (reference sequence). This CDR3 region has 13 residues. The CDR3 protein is CAWSPWRNTEAFF. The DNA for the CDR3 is TGTGCCTGGAGTCCTTGGAGGAACACTGAAGCTTTCTTT.

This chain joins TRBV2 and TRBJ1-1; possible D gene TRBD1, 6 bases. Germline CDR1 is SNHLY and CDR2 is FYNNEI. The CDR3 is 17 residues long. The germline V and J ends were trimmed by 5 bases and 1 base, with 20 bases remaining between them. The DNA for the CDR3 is TGTGCCAGCAGTTCCTACGGGGGGGCAGGCGGGAACACTGAAGCTTTCTTT. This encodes CASSSYGGAGGNTEAFF.

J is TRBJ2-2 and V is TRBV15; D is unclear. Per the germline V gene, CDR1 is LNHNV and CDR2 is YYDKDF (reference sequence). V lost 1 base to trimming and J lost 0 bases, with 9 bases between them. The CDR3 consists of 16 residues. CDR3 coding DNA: TGTGCCACCAGCAGAGGCGGTACCGCGAACACCGGGGAGCTGTTTTTT. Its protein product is CATSRGGTANTGELFF.

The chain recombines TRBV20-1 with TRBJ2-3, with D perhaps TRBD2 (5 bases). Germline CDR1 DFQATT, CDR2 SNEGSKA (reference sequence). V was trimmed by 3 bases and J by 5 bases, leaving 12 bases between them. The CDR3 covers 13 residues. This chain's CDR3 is CSASRRGRDTQYF. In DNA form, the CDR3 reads TGCAGTGCTAGTCGAAGAGGGCGAGATACGCAGTATTTT.